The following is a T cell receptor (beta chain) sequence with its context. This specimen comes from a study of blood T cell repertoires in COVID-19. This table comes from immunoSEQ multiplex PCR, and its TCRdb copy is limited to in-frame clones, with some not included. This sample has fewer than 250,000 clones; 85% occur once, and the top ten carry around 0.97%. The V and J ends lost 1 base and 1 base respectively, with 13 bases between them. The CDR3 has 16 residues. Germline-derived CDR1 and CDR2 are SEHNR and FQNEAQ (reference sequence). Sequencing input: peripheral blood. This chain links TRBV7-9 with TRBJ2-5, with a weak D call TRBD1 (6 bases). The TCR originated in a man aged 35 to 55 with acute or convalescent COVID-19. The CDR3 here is CASSLGDNLPQETQYF. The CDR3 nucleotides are TGTGCCAGCAGCTTAGGGGACAACCTACCCCAAGAGACCCAGTACTTC.